This TCR beta chain derives from a study of regulatory T cells in long-lasting Graves disease. Described time point: newly diagnosed GD, antithyroid drugs for less than 3 months. Construction of the TCR library relied on RNA isolated from PBMCs. It was American Thyroid Association guidelines that determined Graves' disease diagnosis. This clonotype was counted ten times or more. Germline trimming cut 5 bases from V and 0 bases from J; bases unmatched to any gene: 11. There are 17 residues in the CDR3. Germline values: CDR1 SGHAT, CDR2 FQNNGV. Researchers made TCR beta libraries by using iRepertoire HTBI primers and running Arm-PCR on CDR3 regions. TCRdb passed the multiplex PCR reads through MiXCR, listing each CDR3 protein once. This sample carries hundreds of thousands of distinct CDR3 sequences, 13% of them seen once, and the ten largest clones take roughly a tenth. This sample also appeared in a second study, on T cells in Graves' hyperthyroidism and ophthalmopathy. That study adds: Clinical symptoms, serum thyroxine and TRAb, thyroid ultrasound and orbital computed tomography together formed the diagnostic basis.

This TCR came from a man aged 25 to 40 with Graves disease. The specimen comprised peripheral blood mononuclear cells (PBMCs), sampled at new diagnosis, from a patient treated with antithyroid drugs. This chain links TRBV11-2 with TRBJ2-3; 7 bases are a match to TRBD1. The CDR3 DNA follows: TGTGCCAGCAGCCGGACAACGACAGGGACGAGCACAGATACGCAGTATTTT. Its protein is CASSRTTTGTSTDTQYF.